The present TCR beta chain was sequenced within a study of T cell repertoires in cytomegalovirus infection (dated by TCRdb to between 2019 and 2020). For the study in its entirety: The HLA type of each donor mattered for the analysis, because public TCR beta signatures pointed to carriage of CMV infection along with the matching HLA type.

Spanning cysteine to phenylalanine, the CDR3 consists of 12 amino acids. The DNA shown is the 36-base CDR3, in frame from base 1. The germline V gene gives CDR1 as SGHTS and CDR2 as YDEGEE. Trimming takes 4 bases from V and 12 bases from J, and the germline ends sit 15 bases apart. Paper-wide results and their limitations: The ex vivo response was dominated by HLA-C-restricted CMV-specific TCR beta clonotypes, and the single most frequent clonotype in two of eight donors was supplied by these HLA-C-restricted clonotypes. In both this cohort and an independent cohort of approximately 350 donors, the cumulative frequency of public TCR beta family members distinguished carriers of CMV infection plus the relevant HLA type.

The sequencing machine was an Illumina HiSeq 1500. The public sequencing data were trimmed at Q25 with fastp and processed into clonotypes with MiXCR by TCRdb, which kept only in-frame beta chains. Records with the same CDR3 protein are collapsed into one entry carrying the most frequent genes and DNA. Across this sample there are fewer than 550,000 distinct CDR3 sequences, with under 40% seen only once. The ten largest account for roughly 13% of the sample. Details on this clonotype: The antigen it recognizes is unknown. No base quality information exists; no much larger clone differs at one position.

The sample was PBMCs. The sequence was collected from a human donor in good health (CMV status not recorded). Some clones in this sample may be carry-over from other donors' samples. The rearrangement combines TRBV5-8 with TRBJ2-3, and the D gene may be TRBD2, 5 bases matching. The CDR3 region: CASSAELGAQYF. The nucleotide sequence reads TGTGCCAGCAGCGCTGAACTAGGAGCACAGTATTTT.